Below are 29 T cell receptor beta chains sequenced from a single sample in a study of T-cell memory formation after mild COVID-19. TCRdb ran MiXCR on the 5' RACE reads and lists one entry per CDR3 protein. The sample yields about 270,000 distinct CDR3 sequences, just over 15% seen once. Specimen: PBMCs or a T cell subset sorted from them (not recorded which). The receptors shown here come from an adult woman who had mild COVID-19 (a few samples of this study predate the infection). Cell type and time point are not known.

The rearrangement joins TRBV15 to TRBJ2-5; no firm D call. Germline values: CDR1 LNHNV, CDR2 YYDKDF (reference sequence). The V and J ends lost 0 bases and 5 bases respectively, with 7 bases between them. There are 13 residues in the CDR3. The CDR3 is CATSREFGETQYF. CDR3 bases: TGTGCCACCAGCAGAGAGTTTGGGGAGACCCAGTACTTC.

This clonotype was seen only a few times. The chain combines TRBV3-1 with TRBJ1-2, with unresolved D. The CDR3 consists of 15 residues. Germline V gene sequence: CDR1 LGHDT, CDR2 YNNKEL (reference sequence). V was trimmed by 1 base and J by 4 bases, leaving 13 bases between them. The CDR3 region is CASSQASSAAYGYTF. In DNA, the CDR3 is TGTGCCAGCAGCCAAGCTTCTTCGGCAGCCTATGGCTACACCTTC.

This clonotype was observed a few times. This chain connects TRBV20-1 to TRBJ2-7; 7 nucleotides match TRBD2. Germline CDR1 reads DFQATT; CDR2 reads SNEGSKA (reference sequence). Losses at the gene ends were 0 bases for V and 5 bases for J; bases not matched to a gene: 13. This CDR3 has 16 amino acids. DNA of the CDR3: TGCAGTGCTAGAGATCCCAGGACTAGTAGATTTGACGAGCAGTACTTC. It is translated as CSARDPRTSRFDEQYF.

CDR3 loop: CATSDSRAYEKLFF. The CDR3 DNA reads TGTGCCACCAGTGATTCAAGAGCGTATGAAAAACTGTTTTTT. This chain connects TRBV24-1 to TRBJ1-4; no definite D call. CDR3 length: 14 amino acids. The germline V gene has CDR1 KGHDR and CDR2 SFDVKD. The ends were cut back, 2 bases at V and 6 bases at J, with 9 bases in the middle.

This clonotype was counted a few times. The rearrangement uses TRBV7-9 and TRBJ2-7; D gene ambiguous. The V gene lost 1 base and the J gene lost 0 bases, with 10 bases spanning the gap. CDR1 SEHNR and CDR2 FQNEAQ come from the germline V gene (reference sequence). The CDR3 loop spans 15 amino acids. The CDR3 DNA reads TGTGCCAGCAGCTTAGTGGCAGGAGACTCCTACGAGCAGTACTTC. It is translated as CASSLVAGDSYEQYF.

This clonotype was counted only a few times. The chain is built from TRBV3-1 and TRBJ1-3; possibly TRBD1 for D (6 bases). The V gene lost 1 base and the J gene lost 5 bases, with 9 bases spanning the gap. The CDR3 has 14 amino acids. Germline values: CDR1 LGHDT, CDR2 YNNKEL (reference sequence). DNA of the CDR3: TGTGCCAGCAGCCAAGGGACAGCGCGAAACACCATATATTTT. This sequence encodes CASSQGTARNTIYF.

This chain joins TRBV30 and TRBJ1-2, with TRBD1 matching over 7 bases. Germline V CDR1 and CDR2: GTSNPN, SVGIG (reference sequence). This CDR3 comprises 14 residues. After removal of 2 bases from V and 9 bases from J, the junction contained 12 bases not matched to a gene. The CDR3 spells CAWSNRDSGHRYTF. The CDR3 nucleotides are TGTGCCTGGAGTAACCGGGACAGCGGGCATCGCTACACCTTC.

CDR3 sequence reads: CASSLAAPLNTEAFF. For the CDR3, the DNA is TGTGCCAGCAGTTTAGCAGCACCCTTGAACACTGAAGCTTTCTTT. J is TRBJ1-1 and V is TRBV12-3 or TRBV12-4; no definite D call. There are 15 residues in the CDR3. V lost 0 bases to trimming and J lost 0 bases, with 8 bases between them.

This clonotype was seen a handful of times. The gene calls are TRBV5-6 and TRBJ2-5; tentative D call: TRBD1 (6 bases). Trimming cost V 5 bases and J 1 base, with 9 bases left between them. The CDR3 is made up of 13 amino acids. Germline CDR1 and CDR2: SGHDT and YYEEEE. CDR3 sequence: CASSKDSQETQYF. The CDR3 nucleotides read TGTGCCAGCAGTAAGGACAGCCAAGAGACCCAGTACTTC.

This clonotype was counted a few times. The chain uses TRBV6-2 or TRBV6-3 and TRBJ2-6; unclear D gene. Germline assignment: CDR1 MNHEY and CDR2 SVGEGT. With 7 bases removed from V and 4 bases from J, the gap between germline ends came to 14 bases. This CDR3 is 15 amino acids long. The CDR3 bases are TGTGCCAGCATTAGACCCTCCGGGGGGGCCAACGTCCTGACTTTC. This translates into CASIRPSGGANVLTF.

The chain joins TRBV20-1 to TRBJ2-3, with 7 bases identical to TRBD2. CDR1 and CDR2 from the germline V gene are DFQATT and SNEGSKA (reference sequence). This CDR3 region has 15 residues. J gave up 2 bases and V 2 bases, and 7 bases lay outside the gene matches. CDR3 loop: CSARIRAGFTDTQYF. The CDR3 coding sequence is TGCAGTGCTAGAATCCGAGCGGGGTTCACAGATACGCAGTATTTT.

This chain's CDR3 is CASSDGYSGANVLTF. As DNA, the CDR3 is TGTGCCAGCAGCGACGGTTACTCTGGGGCCAACGTCCTGACTTTC. The chain couples TRBV12-3 or TRBV12-4 to TRBJ2-6, with unresolved D. The CDR3 runs 15 residues. V gave up 6 bases and J gave up 0 bases, with 9 bases separating them.

This chain connects TRBV19 to TRBJ1-6, with a possible D match to TRBD1 (5 bases). This CDR3 is 15 amino acids long. Germline V gene data show CDR1 as LNHDA and CDR2 as SQIVND (reference sequence). V lost 8 bases to trimming and J lost 9 bases, with 20 bases between them. CDR3 residues: CASGTVGRGISPLHF. CDR3 DNA sequence: TGTGCCAGTGGGACTGTTGGACGGGGAATTTCACCCCTCCACTTT.

This clonotype was observed a handful of times. The chain has TRBV2 and TRBJ2-1, with no clear D. The CDR3 is 13 amino acids. Germline V gene data show CDR1 as SNHLY and CDR2 as FYNNEI. Trimming left V 6 bases short and J 4 bases short, with 10 bases between. In DNA form, the CDR3 reads TGTGCCAGCAGAAGCAGGATATACAATGAGCAGTTCTTC. This sequence encodes CASRSRIYNEQFF.

This clonotype was seen only a few times. CDR3 sequence (DNA): TGTGCCAGCAGTTATAATGGGGGCCAGTCCGGGGAGCTGTTTTTT. Its translation: CASSYNGGQSGELFF. V usage is TRBV6-5 and J usage is TRBJ2-2; perhaps TRBD1 as D (6 bases). The CDR3 loop spans 15 amino acids. Trimming removed 3 bases at V and 6 bases at J, with 14 bases between. Per germline, CDR1 MNHEY and CDR2 SVGAGI.

This clonotype has more than one count but fewer than ten. The chain employs TRBV5-1 and TRBJ2-1, with D possibly TRBD2 on 5 matching bases. The V and J ends lost 4 bases and 9 bases respectively, with 14 bases between them. The germline V gene has CDR1 SGHRS and CDR2 YFSETQ. The CDR3 consists of 13 residues. The CDR3 here is CASSDEGASEQFF. CDR3 in DNA: TGCGCCAGCAGCGACGAGGGAGCTAGTGAGCAGTTCTTC.

The rearrangement joins TRBV24-1 to TRBJ1-2, with TRBD1 identical over 8 bases. V lost 2 bases to trimming and J lost 2 bases; unmatched junction nucleotides: 6. Germline V gene data show CDR1 as KGHDR and CDR2 as SFDVKD. The CDR3 has 16 residues. CDR3 nucleotides: TGTGCCACCAGTGATTCGGGGACAGGAGCCAACTATGGCTACACCTTC. Translating gives CATSDSGTGANYGYTF.

This clonotype was found many times. J is TRBJ1-2 and V is TRBV20-1; D possibly corresponds to TRBD1 (5 bases). Looked up from germline, CDR1 is DFQATT and CDR2 is SNEGSKA (reference sequence). The CDR3 is 12 residues long. V was pared by 5 bases and J by 7 bases, with 14 bases between. CDR3 DNA sequence: TGCAGTGCTGGGGACGGGAGCTTTGGCTACACCTTC. Translating gives CSAGDGSFGYTF.

The gene calls are TRBV5-1 and TRBJ1-1; 7 positions agree with TRBD1. The V and J ends lost 2 bases and 2 bases, in that order; junction bases with no gene match: 6. The CDR3 runs to 15 residues. CDR1 SGHRS and CDR2 YFSETQ come from the germline V gene. Here the CDR3 reads CASSLHRGPNTEAFF. CDR3 DNA sequence: TGCGCCAGCAGCTTACACAGGGGACCCAACACTGAAGCTTTCTTT.

This clonotype was recorded at least ten times. This chain links TRBV5-1 with TRBJ2-7; D perhaps matches TRBD2 (5 bases). Germline values: CDR1 SGHRS, CDR2 YFSETQ. This CDR3 has 17 amino acids. Deletions cut 0 bases from V and 1 base from J, with 17 bases between. The CDR3 spells CASSLVGRLKHSYEQYF. DNA for the CDR3: TGCGCCAGCAGCTTGGTGGGCAGACTAAAACATTCCTACGAGCAGTACTTC.

This rearrangement joins TRBV6-4 to TRBJ2-7, with D maybe TRBD2 (6 bases). The CDR3 length is 12 residues. Trimming cost V 8 bases and J 1 base, with 9 bases left between them. CDR1 and CDR2 from the germline V gene are MRHNA and SNTAGT. The DNA of the CDR3 is TGTGCCAGCCAGGAGGGGTCCTACGAGCAGTACTTC. Its translation: CASQEGSYEQYF.

This chain connects TRBV20-1 to TRBJ1-2; D might be TRBD1 (5 bases). Germline V gene lookup returns CDR1 DFQATT and CDR2 SNEGSKA (reference sequence). This CDR3 contains 14 residues. V lost 3 bases and J 2 bases, leaving 13 bases between the germline ends. The CDR3 DNA reads as TGCAGTGCTAGCGCAGGGAGTGCAAACTATGGCTACACCTTC. Translation gives CSASAGSANYGYTF.

The chain carries TRBV20-1 and TRBJ2-3; 11 bases fit TRBD2. The germline V gene encodes CDR1 DFQATT and CDR2 SNEGSKA (reference sequence). V was clipped by 3 bases and J by 3 bases; unmatched bases: 8. CDR3 length equals 16 residues. The CDR3, as DNA: TGCAGTGCTAGTCAAGTAGCGGGGGGGTTTACAGATACGCAGTATTTT. Translating gives CSASQVAGGFTDTQYF.

The chain joins TRBV12-3 or TRBV12-4 to TRBJ2-1, with a possible D match to TRBD1 (6 bases). The ends were cut back, 4 bases at V and 7 bases at J, with 14 bases in the middle. The length of the CDR3 is 14 residues. CDR3 region: CASSSDRIGNEQFF. DNA of the CDR3: TGTGCCAGCAGTTCTGACAGGATCGGGAATGAGCAGTTCTTC.

This clonotype showed up just a few times. This sequence joins TRBV5-1 and TRBJ2-2; D tentatively fits TRBD1 or TRBD2 (6 bases each). The V end was cut by 7 bases, the J end by 4 bases, with 14 bases between. The CDR3 totals 14 residues. Germline assignment: CDR1 SGHRS and CDR2 YFSETQ. DNA of the CDR3: TGCGCCAGCCTAGGGGGGCGAAGCACCGGGGAGCTGTTTTTT. As protein: CASLGGRSTGELFF.

This clonotype was seen a few times. The chain employs TRBV6-1 and TRBJ2-5; 10 bases fit TRBD2. Germline V gene sequence: CDR1 MNHNS, CDR2 SASEGT. The V segment lost 8 bases and the J segment 2 bases; nucleotides outside the gene matches: 11. CDR3 size: 16 residues. CDR3 protein: CASGRLAGVEQETQYF. The CDR3 region has the DNA TGTGCCAGCGGCCGCCTAGCGGGAGTTGAGCAAGAGACCCAGTACTTC.

The chain joins TRBV24-1 to TRBJ1-5, with D possibly TRBD1 on 6 matching bases. V lost 1 base to trimming and J lost 2 bases, with 11 bases between them. The CDR3 is 16 residues long. Per germline, CDR1 KGHDR and CDR2 SFDVKD. The CDR3 DNA is TGTGCCACCAGTGATTTAGGCAGGGGTGGCAATCAGCCCCAGCATTTT. Amino acid sequence: CATSDLGRGGNQPQHF.

J is TRBJ2-2 and V is TRBV15; the D gene could be TRBD1 or TRBD2 (5 bases each). There are 14 residues in the CDR3. Deletions cut 1 base from V and 6 bases from J, with 9 bases between. The germline V gene encodes CDR1 LNHNV and CDR2 YYDKDF (reference sequence). CDR3 coding DNA: TGTGCCACCAGCAGAGGACGGGGCCCCGGGGAGCTGTTTTTT. This translates into CATSRGRGPGELFF.

V is TRBV5-5 and J is TRBJ2-2; D call uncertain. This CDR3 contains 13 residues. Trimming pared 0 bases from V and 6 bases from J, leaving 6 bases between. The V gene's germline CDR1 is SGHKS and CDR2 YYEKEE (reference sequence). The CDR3 loop is CASSLVQAGELFF. CDR3 nucleotides: TGTGCCAGCAGCTTGGTGCAGGCCGGGGAGCTGTTTTTT. The complete variable domain, with remaining parts taken from reference TRBV5-5 and TRBJ2-2, reads DAGVTQSPTHLIKTRGQQVTLRCSPISGHKSVSWYQQVLGQGPQFIFQYYEKEERGRGNFPDRFSARQFPNYSSELNVNALLLGDSALYLCASSLVQAGELFFGEGSRLTVL.